The table lists the clone carrying this TCR beta chain with many counts. Stated time point: persistent/refractory GD, antithyroid drugs over 5 years with positive TRAb. With RNA extracted from PBMCs as input, the TCR library was made. Germline V lookup: CDR1 LGHDT, CDR2 YNNKEL (reference sequence). CDR3 size: 14 residues. The V and J ends lost 5 bases and 2 bases respectively, with 12 bases between them. Researchers made TCR beta libraries by using iRepertoire HTBI primers and running Arm-PCR on CDR3 regions. TCRdb re-called the multiplex PCR reads through MiXCR, storing one row per CDR3 protein. The data contain 450,000 or so distinct CDR3 sequences, approximately 23% of them singletons. The record originates from a study of regulatory T cells in long-lasting Graves disease.

The source of this sequence is a female donor with Graves disease. V gene TRBV3-1 combines with J gene TRBJ2-5; D is possibly TRBD2 (5 bases). The sample was peripheral blood mononuclear cells (PBMCs), taken when the disease was refractory, from a patient treated with antithyroid drugs. CDR3 coding DNA: TGTGCCAGCAGCACCCATGGAGGTCAAGAGACCCAGTACTTC. Translation gives CASSTHGGQETQYF.